The 14 T cell receptor beta chains given below trace back to one sample, sequenced in a study of T cells after yellow fever vaccination. TCRdb recomputed calls from the 5' RACE reads with MiXCR, one row per CDR3 protein. The sample shows 500,000 to 650,000 distinct CDR3 sequences, about a sixth of them seen only once. Here the sequenced sample was PBMCs, taken around 5 days after the first yellow fever vaccination. The receptors derive from a man aged 18 to 30 who received the YFV17D yellow fever vaccine.

This clonotype has just a few counts. The chain employs TRBV15 and TRBJ2-7; perhaps TRBD2 as D (5 bases). This CDR3 has 15 residues. V lost 3 bases to trimming and J lost 2 bases, with 14 bases between them. CDR1 LNHNV and CDR2 YYDKDF come from the germline V gene (reference sequence). CDR3 sequence (DNA): TGTGCCACCAGCAGCCCGTTCGCGGGCCCCTACGAGCAGTACTTC. Its translation: CATSSPFAGPYEQYF. Drawing the rest from reference TRBV15 and TRBJ2-7, the complete variable domain is DAMVIQNPRYQVTQFGKPVTLSCSQTLNHNVMYWYQQKSSQAPKLLFHYYDKDFNNEADTPDNFQSRRPNTSFCFLDIRSPGLGDTAMYLCATSSPFAGPYEQYFGPGTRLTVT.

This clonotype has more than one count but fewer than ten. CDR3 bases: TGTGCCAGCTCACCAGAAGAAGAGACCCAGTACTTC. Its translation is CASSPEEETQYF. The chain recombines TRBV18 with TRBJ2-5; the D is unclear. The CDR3 length is 12 residues. V gave up 2 bases and J gave up 3 bases, with 4 bases separating them. CDR1 is KGHSH, CDR2 LQKENI, per germline.

The sample holds a few counts of this clonotype. The chain recombines TRBV6-2 or TRBV6-3 with TRBJ1-1, with 8 bases fitting TRBD1. Germline V CDR1 and CDR2: MNHEY, SVGEGT. V dropped 5 bases and J dropped 8; count of bases not matched to a gene: 4. The CDR3 spans 12 residues. CDR3 in DNA: TGTGCCAGCAGTGACAACAGGGGGGAAGCTTTCTTT. As protein: CASSDNRGEAFF.

The sample holds many counts of this clonotype. The chain combines TRBV27 with TRBJ2-7; the D gene is possibly TRBD1 (5 bases). Trimming took 6 bases from V and 2 from J, leaving 17 bases between them. CDR3 length equals 15 residues. Germline CDR1 reads MNHEY; CDR2 reads SMNVEV (reference sequence). The CDR3 bases are TGTGCCAGCAGCCCCAGGGCAGGCAGTCCCTACGAGCAGTACGTC. Translated: CASSPRAGSPYEQYV.

In its sample, this clonotype was seen many times. The chain couples TRBV4-3 to TRBJ2-6; tentatively, D is TRBD1 (6 bases). V was pared by 4 bases and J by 2 bases, with 12 bases between. This CDR3 spans 16 amino acids. Germline CDR1 is LGHNA and CDR2 is YSLEER. Written as DNA, the CDR3 is TGCGCCAGCAGCCCCGGGACACTAGCTGGGGCCAACGTCCTGACTTTC. Its protein is CASSPGTLAGANVLTF.

The chain combines TRBV12-3 or TRBV12-4 with TRBJ2-3, with a tentative D call TRBD2 (6 bases). The CDR3 sequence is 16 residues long. The V gene lost 6 bases and the J gene lost 1 base, with 17 bases spanning the gap. The chain's CDR3 is CASSPPDYPGTDTQYF. The CDR3, as DNA: TGTGCCAGCAGCCCGCCGGACTACCCAGGCACAGATACGCAGTATTTT.

Written as DNA, the CDR3 is TGTGCCAGCAGCCGCGAATATAGCAATCAGCCCCAGCATTTT. Its protein is CASSREYSNQPQHF. V and J are TRBV12-3 or TRBV12-4 and TRBJ1-5, with D unclear. The V end lost 6 bases, the J end lost 0 bases, and 9 bases lay between the germline ends. This CDR3 is built from 14 residues.

This clonotype was recorded at least ten times. This chain connects TRBV5-1 to TRBJ2-2; D is uncertain. CDR1 is SGHRS, CDR2 YFSETQ, per germline. There are 12 residues in the CDR3. With 0 bases removed from V and 8 bases from J, the gap between germline ends came to 5 bases. This CDR3 reads CASSLEWGELFF. CDR3 in DNA: TGCGCCAGCAGCTTGGAATGGGGGGAGCTGTTTTTT.

Only a few counts were recorded for this clonotype. The chain recombines TRBV18 with TRBJ1-1; no firm D call. The germline V gene has CDR1 KGHSH and CDR2 LQKENI. The CDR3 covers 15 residues. V lost 5 bases to trimming and J lost 1 base, with 14 bases between them. CDR3 sequence: CASSSDGGPNTEAFF. DNA for the CDR3: TGTGCCAGCTCATCGGACGGCGGACCGAACACTGAAGCTTTCTTT.

J is TRBJ2-2 and V is TRBV7-9, with 8 bases aligning to TRBD1. The CDR3 extends over 16 amino acids. Germline trimming cut 5 bases from V and 3 bases from J; bases unmatched to any gene: 8. Germline V gene sequence: CDR1 SEHNR, CDR2 FQNEAQ (reference sequence). The CDR3: CASSARRDRYTGELFF. The CDR3 DNA reads TGTGCCAGCAGCGCCAGACGGGACAGGTACACCGGGGAGCTGTTTTTT.

This clonotype was found a few times. The chain carries TRBV5-1 and TRBJ2-5; no firm D call. This CDR3 comprises 14 residues. Trimming removed 6 bases from V and 3 bases from J, with 15 bases in between. Per the germline V gene, CDR1 is SGHRS and CDR2 is YFSETQ. This chain's CDR3 is CASTLGLGEETQYF. The CDR3 region has the DNA TGCGCCAGCACGCTTGGGTTGGGTGAAGAGACCCAGTACTTC.

This chain connects TRBV27 to TRBJ2-3; D is uncertain. Germline V gene sequence: CDR1 MNHEY, CDR2 SMNVEV (reference sequence). The CDR3 has 13 amino acids. Trimming stripped 5 bases from V and 4 bases from J, with 10 bases between. The CDR3 DNA is TGTGCCAGCAGTCCGAGTCCCCCAGATACGCAGTATTTT. It is translated as CASSPSPPDTQYF.

For the CDR3, the DNA is TGCAGTGCTAGAAGGGTAAATTCCTACGAGCAGTACTTC. Translating gives CSARRVNSYEQYF. The chain employs TRBV20-1 and TRBJ2-7; no firm D call. The V gene lost 2 bases and the J gene lost 1 base, with 9 bases spanning the gap. CDR1 DFQATT and CDR2 SNEGSKA come from the germline V gene (reference sequence). This CDR3 is 13 amino acids long.

This clonotype has just a few counts. V usage is TRBV7-3 and J usage is TRBJ2-1; TRBD2 matches at 8 bases. The CDR3 has 15 residues. V trimming: 1 base; J trimming: 8 bases; junction bases outside the gene matches: 7. Germline CDR1 reads SGHTA; CDR2 reads FQGTGA. CDR3 bases: TGTGCCAGCAGCTTAAAAGCGGGGGTCACTGATGAGCAGTTCTTC. Translated: CASSLKAGVTDEQFF.